A selection of T cell receptor beta chains follows, all from one sample in a study of cytomegalovirus exposure and HLA in healthy donors. This table comes from immunoSEQ multiplex PCR, and its TCRdb copy is limited to in-frame clones, with some not included. The sample shows some 120,000 clones, approximately 8.7% of them seen only once. The sample was PBMCs. The receptors here all came from a man between 40 and 49 years old in good health and CMV-seronegative. Both conserved end residues are part of each CDR3. The order of the fields is clone size, J gene, D gene, V gene, CDR3 protein, CDR3 DNA. The D gene is left open where the match is weak. Some rows mark clone size as missing; the rest say once, few, many or name a class of expanded clone.

>few|TRBJ1-2|NA|TRBV28
CASSLRGNGYTF
TGTGCCAGCAGTTTAAGGGGAAATGGCTACACCTTC
>few|TRBJ2-1|NA|TRBV5-6
CASSSFRGVRAEQFF
TGTGCCAGCAGCTCTTTCCGGGGAGTCCGGGCTGAGCAGTTCTTC
>NA|TRBJ2-3|TRBD2|TRBV5-6
CASSPVAGTTDTQYF
TGTGCCAGCAGCCCCGTAGCGGGGACGACAGATACGCAGTATTTT
>NA|TRBJ2-1|NA|TRBV5-6
CASSLIGVNEQFF
TGTGCCAGCAGCTTGATAGGGGTCAATGAGCAGTTCTTC
>NA|TRBJ2-1|TRBD1|TRBV7-9
CASSSSRIPGTGSYNEQFF
TGTGCCAGCAGCTCCTCTAGGATCCCCGGGACAGGGTCCTACAATGAGCAGTTCTTC
>few|TRBJ1-3|NA|TRBV7-2
CASSLVGGAGNTIYF
TGTGCCAGCAGCTTAGTAGGGGGGGCTGGAAACACCATATATTTT
>few|TRBJ2-3|NA|TRBV7-6
CASSLVSMADTQYF
TGTGCCAGCAGCTTAGTTAGCATGGCGGATACGCAGTATTTT
>few|TRBJ2-2|TRBD1|TRBV19
CASSGTVTGELFF
TGTGCCAGTAGCGGGACAGTCACCGGGGAGCTGTTTTTT
>few|TRBJ1-2|TRBD1|TRBV28
CASSLPPWPGQGGYGYTF
TGTGCCAGCAGTCTCCCCCCTTGGCCGGGACAGGGCGGCTATGGCTACACCTTC
>once|TRBJ2-7|TRBD1|TRBV19
CASSITGGPGEQYF
TGTGCCAGTAGTATTACAGGGGGCCCCGGGGAGCAGTACTTC
>few|TRBJ2-7|NA|TRBV7-9
CASSSTGYEQYF
TGTGCCAGCAGCTCCACAGGGTACGAGCAGTACTTC
>NA|TRBJ1-2|NA|TRBV5-6
CASSQAGVGYTF
TGTGCCAGCAGCCAGGCGGGGGTTGGCTACACCTTC
>few|TRBJ2-2|NA|TRBV9
CASSPWARDVNGLFF
TGTGCCAGCAGCCCATGGGCCAGAGATGTAAATGGGCTGTTTTTT
>NA|TRBJ2-5|NA|TRBV27
CASSLGVADETQYF
TGTGCCAGCAGTTTAGGGGTAGCGGATGAGACCCAGTACTTC
>NA|TRBJ2-7|NA|TRBV27
CASSSTGQSYEQYF
TGTGCCAGCAGTTCTACAGGGCAGTCATACGAGCAGTACTTC
>few|TRBJ2-7|TRBD1|TRBV5-6
CASSFASGTGLYEQYF
TGTGCCAGCAGCTTTGCCTCCGGGACAGGGCTCTACGAGCAGTACTTC
>NA|TRBJ2-1|NA|TRBV15
CATSRQVRSYNEQFF
TGTGCCACCAGCAGACAGGTTCGCTCCTACAATGAGCAGTTCTTC
>few|TRBJ2-1|NA|TRBV7-7
CASSLERGNEQFF
TGTGCCAGCAGCTTAGAAAGGGGGAATGAGCAGTTCTTC
>NA|TRBJ2-6|NA|TRBV19
CASSNPRQYLSGANVLTF
TGTGCCAGTAGTAACCCTCGACAATATCTCTCTGGGGCCAACGTCCTGACTTTC
>few|TRBJ1-5|NA|TRBV2
CASSRDNQPQHF
TGTGCCAGTAGCCGGGACAATCAGCCCCAGCATTTT
>few|TRBJ1-3|NA|TRBV9
CASSVIPQGSGNTIYF
TGTGCCAGCAGCGTGATACCCCAGGGTTCGGGAAACACCATATATTTT
>NA|TRBJ2-1|TRBD1|TRBV6-5
CASSYSLQGYNEQFF
TGTGCCAGCAGTTACTCGCTACAGGGGTACAATGAGCAGTTCTTC
>NA|TRBJ2-3|NA|TRBV29-1
CSVDGTPVTDTQYF
TGCAGCGTTGACGGGACACCAGTCACAGATACGCAGTATTTT
>NA|TRBJ1-5|NA|TRBV5-8
CASSLPTDYSNQPQHF
TGTGCCAGCAGCCTACCCACAGATTATAGCAATCAGCCCCAGCATTTT
>few|TRBJ2-3|NA|TRBV2
CASYSGREDTQYF
TGTGCCAGTTATAGCGGTCGGGAAGATACGCAGTATTTT
>few|TRBJ2-7|TRBD1|TRBV14
CASGDRPGNEQYF
TGTGCCAGCGGGGACAGACCGGGGAACGAGCAGTACTTC
>NA|TRBJ2-1|NA|TRBV27
CASNPVSLPHEQFF
TGTGCCAGCAACCCCGTAAGCCTGCCACATGAGCAGTTCTTC
>few|TRBJ2-7|NA|TRBV7-2
CASSLGSLGSYEQYF
TGTGCCAGCAGCCTTGGAAGCCTAGGCTCCTACGAGCAGTACTTC
>few|TRBJ2-1|TRBD2|TRBV9
CASSAVAGVYNEQFF
TGTGCCAGCAGCGCAGTAGCGGGGGTCTACAATGAGCAGTTCTTC
>few|TRBJ2-1|TRBD1|TRBV13
CASSSDRRDDNEQFF
TGTGCCAGCAGCTCGGACAGGAGAGACGACAATGAGCAGTTCTTC
>NA|TRBJ1-6|NA|TRBV27
CASSLGQGRAPLHF
TGTGCCAGCAGTTTAGGGCAGGGCAGGGCACCCCTCCACTTT
>few|TRBJ2-7|TRBD1|TRBV5-1
CASSKKTGVYEQYF
TGCGCCAGCAGCAAAAAGACAGGGGTGTACGAGCAGTACTTC
>few|TRBJ2-1|TRBD1|TRBV19
CASVPGTGGSNEQFF
TGTGCCAGTGTCCCCGGGACAGGGGGTTCCAATGAGCAGTTCTTC
>NA|TRBJ2-5|TRBD2|TRBV5-6
CASSTWTSGVQETQYF
TGTGCCAGCAGCACCTGGACTAGCGGGGTTCAAGAGACCCAGTACTTC
>NA|TRBJ2-3|NA|TRBV10-3
CAIRRTDTQYF
TGTGCCATCAGGCGAACAGATACGCAGTATTTT
>NA|TRBJ1-6|TRBD1|TRBV6-5
CASGGQGDNSPLHF
TGTGCCAGCGGGGGACAGGGAGATAATTCACCCCTCCACTTT
>few|TRBJ1-4|NA|TRBV2
CASSDIARSEKLFF
TGTGCCAGCAGTGATATTGCCCGGAGTGAAAAACTGTTTTTT
>NA|TRBJ2-3|TRBD2|TRBV9
CASSVDLSGAGDTQYF
TGTGCCAGCAGCGTAGATTTGAGCGGGGCGGGAGATACGCAGTATTTT
>few|TRBJ1-5|NA|TRBV6-1
CASSESGYDQPQHF
TGTGCCAGCAGTGAGTCGGGGTACGATCAGCCCCAGCATTTT
>NA|TRBJ1-3|NA|TRBV11-2
CASSLSGIRGNTIYF
TGTGCCAGCAGCTTATCGGGGATACGTGGAAACACCATATATTTT
>few|TRBJ2-5|TRBD2|TRBV29-1
CSVGIAGGRQETQYF
TGCAGCGTTGGTATAGCGGGGGGACGCCAAGAGACCCAGTACTTC
>NA|TRBJ1-5|TRBD1|TRBV5-6
CASSRTGGNQPQHF
TGTGCCAGCAGCCGGACAGGGGGCAATCAGCCCCAGCATTTT
>NA|TRBJ2-1|TRBD1|TRBV19
CASSIEGQDSYNEQFF
TGTGCCAGTAGTATAGAGGGACAGGACTCATACAATGAGCAGTTCTTC
>NA|TRBJ2-7|NA|TRBV20-1
CSARDAYEQYF
TGCAGTGCCAGGGATGCGTACGAGCAGTACTTC
>few|TRBJ2-2|NA|TRBV10-3
CAISEVRGRNTGELFF
TGTGCCATCAGTGAAGTAAGGGGAAGGAACACCGGGGAGCTGTTTTTT
>NA|TRBJ1-6|NA|TRBV7-9
CASSLGNPEASPLHF
TGTGCCAGCAGCTTAGGGAACCCGGAGGCTTCACCCCTCCACTTT
>NA|TRBJ2-6|TRBD1|TRBV19
CASSGLGGASGANVLTF
TGTGCCAGTAGTGGGCTAGGGGGCGCTTCCGGGGCCAACGTCCTGACTTTC
>few|TRBJ2-3|NA|TRBV27
CASSLSGREWGTDTQYF
TGTGCCAGCAGTTTATCGGGCCGGGAATGGGGCACAGATACGCAGTATTTT
>NA|TRBJ1-1|NA|TRBV20-1
CSANSYTEAFF
TGCAGTGCCAACAGTTACACTGAAGCTTTCTTT
>NA|TRBJ2-7|NA|TRBV7-9
CASSLGLEQYF
TGTGCCAGCAGCTTGGGCCTCGAGCAGTACTTC
>few|TRBJ2-5|NA|TRBV6-1
CASGGVGGQETQYF
TGTGCCAGCGGCGGGGTCGGGGGCCAAGAGACCCAGTACTTC
>NA|TRBJ2-7|NA|TRBV29-1
CSVGQAADEQYF
TGCAGCGTTGGACAGGCGGCGGACGAGCAGTACTTC